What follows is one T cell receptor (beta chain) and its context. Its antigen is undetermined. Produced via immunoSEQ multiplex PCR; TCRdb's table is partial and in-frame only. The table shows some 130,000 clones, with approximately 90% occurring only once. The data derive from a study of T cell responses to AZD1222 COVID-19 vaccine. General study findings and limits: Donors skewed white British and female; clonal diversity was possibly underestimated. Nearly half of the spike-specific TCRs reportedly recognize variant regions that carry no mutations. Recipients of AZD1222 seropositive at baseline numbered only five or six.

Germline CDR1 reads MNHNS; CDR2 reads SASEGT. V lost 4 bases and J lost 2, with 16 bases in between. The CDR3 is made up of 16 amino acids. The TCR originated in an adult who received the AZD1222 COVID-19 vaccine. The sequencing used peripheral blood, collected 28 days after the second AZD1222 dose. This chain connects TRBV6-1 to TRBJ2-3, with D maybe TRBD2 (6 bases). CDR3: CASSAYRRGYTDTQYF. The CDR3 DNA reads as TGTGCCAGCAGTGCCTACAGGCGGGGCTACACAGATACGCAGTATTTT.